What follows describes a single TCR beta chain. As yet, its antigen is unknown. Time point: pretreatment peripheral blood. The diagnosis in patients was locally advanced or metastatic urothelial carcinoma. Sequencing used immunoSEQ multiplex PCR; TCRdb keeps in-frame clones, though not all of them. Of 130,000 or so clones listed, approximately 84% are singletons. The sample comes from a study of PD-L1 blockade in urothelial cancer. Points from the study as a whole: Stronger expansion of tumor-associated clones in blood at 3 weeks distinguished durable-benefit patients.

This CDR3 has 12 residues. The germline V gene encodes CDR1 SGHVS and CDR2 FQNEAQ. V was trimmed by 4 bases and J by 8 bases, leaving 9 bases between them. Sequencing was performed on PBMCs, taken around atezolizumab (anti-PD-L1) treatment. The TCR originated in a man aged 50 to 60 with urothelial cancer. This chain joins TRBV7-8 and TRBJ2-1; D is ambiguous. The CDR3 sequence: CASSSERDEQFF. The CDR3, as DNA: TGTGCCAGCAGCTCCGAGCGAGATGAGCAGTTCTTC. The full variable domain, completed using reference TRBV7-8 and TRBJ2-1, is GAGVSQSPRYKVAKRGQDVALRCDPISGHVSLFWYQQALGQGPEFLTYFQNEAQLDKSGLPSDRFFAERPEGSVSTLKIQRTQQEDSAVYLCASSSERDEQFFGPGTRLTVL.